A single sample is the source of the 4 T cell receptor beta chains below, sequenced in a study of brain metastases from non-small cell lung cancer. Profiling relied on immunoSEQ multiplex PCR, and the TCRdb table lists in-frame clones only, not all of them. The top ten hold 5% to 7% of the sample, which has some 4,200 clones, roughly 90% seen once. The material sequenced was primary lung tumor tissue. All receptors come from a donor aged 40 or older with non-small cell lung cancer.

The chain recombines TRBV27 with TRBJ2-2; the match to TRBD2 covers 7 bases. Germline V gives CDR1 MNHEY, CDR2 SMNVEV (reference sequence). CDR3 length: 15 amino acids. The J segment lost 6 bases and the V segment lost 4 bases, leaving 8 bases of the junction unmatched. The CDR3 bases are TGTGCCAGCAGTTCGAGCGGGATGAGGTCCGGGGAGCTGTTTTTT. It is translated as CASSSSGMRSGELFF.

The rearrangement joins TRBV7-9 to TRBJ1-1, with D uncertain. Between the trimmed V and J ends, which lost 5 bases and 4 bases, there was a span of 17 bases. Germline CDR1 SEHNR, CDR2 FQNEAQ (reference sequence). The CDR3 contains 15 residues. The CDR3 spells CASSASGGEVTEAFF. The CDR3 bases are TGTGCCAGCAGCGCATCGGGTGGTGAGGTCACTGAAGCTTTCTTT.

V usage is TRBV18 and J usage is TRBJ2-4, with D possibly TRBD1 on 5 matching bases. The CDR3 runs to 18 residues. V lost 4 bases and J 0 bases, leaving 19 bases between the germline ends. CDR1 is KGHSH and CDR2 is LQKENI in the germline V gene. The DNA for the CDR3 is TGTGCCAGCTCACTCGGACAAGGGCGAGCGTTAGCCAAAAACATTCAGTACTTC. It codes for CASSLGQGRALAKNIQYF.

The chain joins TRBV7-2 to TRBJ1-6; D is unresolved. The CDR3 has 16 residues. The germline V gene encodes CDR1 SGHTA and CDR2 FQGNSA. V was shortened by 1 base and J by 5 bases, with 12 bases between the two germline ends. The CDR3 sequence is CASSLGSRRDNSPLHF. CDR3 sequence (DNA): TGTGCCAGCAGCTTAGGAAGCAGGAGGGATAATTCACCCCTCCACTTT.